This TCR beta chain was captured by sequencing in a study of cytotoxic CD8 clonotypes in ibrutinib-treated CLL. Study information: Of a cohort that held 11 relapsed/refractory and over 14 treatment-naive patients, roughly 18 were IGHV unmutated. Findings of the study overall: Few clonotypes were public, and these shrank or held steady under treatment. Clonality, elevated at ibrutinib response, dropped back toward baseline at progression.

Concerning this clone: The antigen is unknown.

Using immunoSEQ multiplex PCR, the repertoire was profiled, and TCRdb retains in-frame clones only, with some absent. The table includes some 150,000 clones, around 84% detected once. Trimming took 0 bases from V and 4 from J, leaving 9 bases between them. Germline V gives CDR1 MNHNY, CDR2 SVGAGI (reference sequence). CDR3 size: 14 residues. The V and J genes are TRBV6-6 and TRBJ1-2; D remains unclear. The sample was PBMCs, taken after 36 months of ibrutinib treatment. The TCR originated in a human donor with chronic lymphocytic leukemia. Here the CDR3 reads CASSYSSFRYGYTF. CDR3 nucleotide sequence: TGTGCCAGCAGTTACTCTTCCTTTCGCTATGGCTACACCTTC.